The 22 T cell receptor beta chains reported below all come from one sample, sequenced in a study of T-cell reconstitution after alpha-beta-depleted transplantation in children. Using unique molecular identifiers, the investigators prepared the TCRbeta library. TCRdb fed the PCR reads into MiXCR, producing one record per CDR3 protein. The sample contains about 400,000 distinct CDR3 sequences, over 20% of which appear only once. Sequenced here: PBMCs from the stem cell graft donor, sampled from the stem cell graft. Receptors were obtained from a human donor who donated a stem cell graft to a child with acute myeloid leukemia.

This clonotype was observed many times. V usage is TRBV7-4 and J usage is TRBJ2-7; 7 bases are a match to TRBD1. The ends lost 1 base at V and 1 base at J; junction bases unmatched: 4. The CDR3 loop spans 15 amino acids. CDR1 is SGHVT, CDR2 SQSDAQ, per germline. The CDR3 sequence is CASSLGDRESYEQYF. The DNA for the CDR3 is TGTGCCAGCAGCTTAGGAGACAGGGAATCCTACGAGCAGTACTTC.

This clonotype has a handful of counts. This chain links TRBV10-3 with TRBJ2-1; D is ambiguous. This CDR3 contains 10 residues. V lost 10 bases, J lost 5 bases, and 6 bases lay in between. Germline CDR1 ENHRY, CDR2 SYGVKD. The DNA of the CDR3 is TGTGCCACGGCTAACAATGAGCAGTTCTTC. Protein: CATANNEQFF.

In its sample, this clonotype was seen a few times. The chain couples TRBV6-4 to TRBJ2-1; no definite D call. V was shortened by 0 bases and J by 2 bases, with 11 bases between the two germline ends. The germline V gene has CDR1 MRHNA and CDR2 SNTAGT. This CDR3 is built from 16 residues. CDR3 sequence reads: CASSDSDSTPYNEQFF. CDR3 DNA: TGTGCCAGCAGTGACTCGGATAGCACTCCCTACAATGAGCAGTTCTTC.

This chain connects TRBV6-1 to TRBJ2-1; weak D call: TRBD1 (5 bases). The CDR3 has 16 amino acids. Germline V gene lookup returns CDR1 MNHNS and CDR2 SASEGT. Trimming shortened V by 2 bases and J by 9 bases, and 20 bases separated the two germline ends. In DNA, the CDR3 is TGTGCCAGCAGTGAAACATCCAGTTCAGGGCTCGGTGAGCAGTTCTTC. Translation: CASSETSSSGLGEQFF.

The rearrangement links TRBV6-5 to TRBJ2-1; TRBD2 might be the D (5 bases). This CDR3 has 17 amino acids. With 0 bases removed from V and 5 bases from J, the gap between germline ends came to 17 bases. The germline gives CDR1 MNHEY, CDR2 SVGAGI. This chain's CDR3 is CASSYSFEDGINNEQFF. In nucleotides, the CDR3 is TGTGCCAGCAGTTACTCGTTTGAGGACGGGATCAACAATGAGCAGTTCTTC.

This clonotype came up many times. The chain has TRBV29-1 and TRBJ2-7, with D possibly matching TRBD2 (6 bases). The CDR3 totals 13 residues. With 5 bases removed from V and 6 bases from J, the gap between germline ends came to 17 bases. CDR1 and CDR2 (germline): SQVTM, ANQGSEA. Here the CDR3 reads CSVRFGGRGEQYF. The CDR3, as DNA: TGCAGCGTTAGGTTCGGGGGTAGAGGCGAGCAGTACTTC.

In this sample, this clonotype turned up many times. The chain couples TRBV25-1 to TRBJ2-1; D call uncertain. With 5 bases removed from V and 5 bases from J, the gap between germline ends came to 4 bases. Germline loops: CDR1 MGHDK, CDR2 SYGVNS. The CDR3 is 11 amino acids. DNA for the CDR3: TGTGCCAGCAGTCCGGACAATGAGCAGTTCTTC. Translation: CASSPDNEQFF.

This clonotype was found a few times. The chain recombines TRBV7-3 with TRBJ2-7, with TRBD2 matching 7 bases. Germline-derived CDR1 and CDR2 are SGHTA and FQGTGA. V shed 2 bases, J shed 5 bases, and the junction held 9 bases outside the gene matches. This CDR3 is built from 15 residues. The CDR3 DNA sequence: TGTGCCAGCAGCTTATTCGGCGGGAGTAAAAACGAGCAGTACTTC. This encodes CASSLFGGSKNEQYF.

The sample holds many counts of this clonotype. The chain recombines TRBV29-1 with TRBJ1-1; 9 bases are a match to TRBD1. The CDR3 is 12 amino acids. With 7 bases clipped from V and 4 bases from J, the junction kept 4 bases outside the gene matches. The germline V gene encodes CDR1 SQVTM and CDR2 ANQGSEA. CDR3 residues: CSAGQGGTEAFF. DNA for the CDR3: TGCAGCGCGGGACAGGGAGGCACTGAAGCTTTCTTT.

This clonotype was detected a few times. The chain combines TRBV7-9 with TRBJ2-3; D might be TRBD1 (5 bases). Germline V CDR1 and CDR2: SEHNR, FQNEAQ (reference sequence). The CDR3 sequence is 15 residues long. V dropped 2 bases and J dropped 6 bases, with 15 bases sitting between them. CDR3 amino acids: CASSLKGNRQDTQYF. The CDR3, as DNA: TGTGCCAGCAGCTTAAAGGGAAATAGACAGGATACGCAGTATTTT.

This clonotype showed up just a few times. This chain links TRBV11-2 with TRBJ2-1, with 8 bases matching TRBD1. V shed 3 bases and J 3 bases; nucleotides not matched to a gene: 1. The germline V gene encodes CDR1 SGHAT and CDR2 FQNNGV. CDR3 length: 14 residues. The CDR3 here is CASSFTGGYNEQFF. The CDR3 DNA sequence: TGTGCCAGCAGCTTCACAGGGGGCTACAATGAGCAGTTCTTC.

The J gene is TRBJ2-1, the V gene TRBV20-1; 11 nucleotides match TRBD1. The J segment lost 8 bases and the V segment lost 6 bases, leaving 3 bases of the junction unmatched. The CDR3 spans 12 residues. In germline, CDR1 is DFQATT, CDR2 SNEGSKA (reference sequence). CDR3: CSAGDRGDEQFF. The DNA of the CDR3 is TGCAGTGCCGGGGACAGGGGGGATGAGCAGTTCTTC.

This clonotype occurred a few times. The chain couples TRBV5-1 to TRBJ2-1, with TRBD2 matching over 10 bases. This CDR3 is 16 amino acids long. V lost 3 bases to trimming and J lost 6 bases; unmatched junction nucleotides: 9. Germline-derived CDR1 and CDR2 are SGHRS and YFSETQ. CDR3 in DNA: TGCGCCAGCAGCTATTTGATACTAGCGGGACGCAATGAGCAGTTCTTC. This sequence encodes CASSYLILAGRNEQFF.

This clonotype was detected ten times or more. The chain couples TRBV20-1 to TRBJ2-1; TRBD2 matches 9 bases. Germline CDR1 and CDR2: DFQATT and SNEGSKA (reference sequence). After removal of 2 bases from V and 3 bases from J, the junction contained 8 bases not matched to a gene. CDR3 length: 16 residues. CDR3 nucleotides: TGCAGTGCTAGACAGGCGTTAGCGGGAGACTACAATGAGCAGTTCTTC. Protein: CSARQALAGDYNEQFF.

This clonotype was counted a few times. The genes are TRBV12-3 or TRBV12-4 and TRBJ1-1; D gene unclear. The length of the CDR3 is 14 residues. The V end lost 3 bases, the J end lost 1 base, and 9 bases lay between the germline ends. This chain's CDR3 is CASSFGRQNTEAFF. Written as DNA, the CDR3 is TGTGCCAGCAGTTTCGGAAGGCAGAACACTGAAGCTTTCTTT.

Many counts were recorded for this clonotype. The chain uses TRBV20-1 and TRBJ2-2; D gene unclear. Germline CDR1 is DFQATT and CDR2 is SNEGSKA (reference sequence). Trimming removed 1 base at V and 4 bases at J, with 7 bases between. This CDR3 is built from 13 residues. The CDR3: CSARARRTGELFF. For the CDR3, the DNA is TGCAGTGCTAGAGCTCGGCGCACCGGGGAGCTGTTTTTT.

This clonotype was seen a handful of times. The J gene is TRBJ2-2, the V gene TRBV29-1; D is possibly TRBD2 (5 bases). Germline assignment: CDR1 SQVTM and CDR2 ANQGSEA. V gave up 1 base and J gave up 6 bases, with 9 bases separating them. This CDR3 has 13 residues. The CDR3 DNA is TGCAGCGTTGAAGTGTCCGGGGCCGGGGAGCTGTTTTTT. Residues: CSVEVSGAGELFF.

The table lists this clonotype with a few counts. V and J are TRBV12-3 or TRBV12-4 and TRBJ2-3, with D uncertain. The CDR3 consists of 14 residues. The V end lost 7 bases, the J end lost 5 bases, and 16 bases lay between the germline ends. CDR3 sequence: CASTTPISVDTQYF. The CDR3 nucleotides are TGTGCCAGCACCACGCCCATATCGGTAGATACGCAGTATTTT.

This clonotype was detected ten times or more. The chain employs TRBV20-1 and TRBJ2-1; D is uncertain. The CDR3 spans 16 residues. The ends were cut back, 2 bases at V and 8 bases at J, with 22 bases in the middle. The germline gives CDR1 DFQATT, CDR2 SNEGSKA (reference sequence). For the CDR3, the DNA is TGCAGTGCTAGATCTCCCCCCGAGTCCAGGTTCGATGAGCAGTTCTTC. Translated: CSARSPPESRFDEQFF.

The table lists this clonotype with many counts. The chain combines TRBV29-1 with TRBJ1-1; possible D gene TRBD1, 5 bases. CDR1 and CDR2 from the germline V gene are SQVTM and ANQGSEA. The CDR3 has 14 amino acids. Trimming took off 7 bases at V and 6 bases at J, with 21 bases between the two ends. CDR3 sequence reads: CSGSRRGLGSEAFF. The CDR3, as DNA: TGCAGCGGCTCCAGGCGGGGCTTGGGATCTGAAGCTTTCTTT.

J is TRBJ2-7 and V is TRBV3-1; D is perhaps TRBD2 (6 bases). This CDR3 is 14 amino acids long. CDR1 is LGHDT and CDR2 is YNNKEL in the germline V gene (reference sequence). V was shortened by 4 bases and J by 5 bases, with 15 bases between the two germline ends. CDR3 DNA: TGTGCCAGCAGCCGTATGACTAGTTCGGACGAGCAGTACTTC. Translated: CASSRMTSSDEQYF.

This clonotype was recorded many times. The chain couples TRBV29-1 to TRBJ2-1, with 9 bases aligning to TRBD1. This CDR3 is 14 amino acids long. From germline, CDR1 is SQVTM and CDR2 ANQGSEA. With V trimmed by 3 bases and J by 7 bases, 7 bases remained unmatched. CDR3 region: CSVETGTGRNEQFF. In nucleotides, the CDR3 is TGCAGCGTTGAGACTGGGACAGGGCGGAATGAGCAGTTCTTC.